This passage covers 8 T cell receptor beta chains from one sample sequenced in a study of T cell clonality in common variable immunodeficiency. Repertoires were generated with immunoSEQ multiplex PCR, while TCRdb's copy carries only in-frame clones and drops some. The sample shows some 44,000 clones, none of them appearing just once. Input material: peripheral blood mononuclear cells. The receptors originated from a person aged 18-69 years in good health.

This clone was counted ten times or more. The missing CDR3 end, 3 residues past where the read stops, is filled in from the germline J gene. The chain employs TRBV13 and TRBJ1-2; 9 bases align to TRBD1. V trimming: 5 bases; J trimming: 7 bases; junction bases outside the gene matches: 14. Per the germline V gene, CDR1 is PRHDT and CDR2 is FYEKMQ (reference sequence). The CDR3 is 16 amino acids. The CDR3 is CASSLRDRARAGGYTF. The part of the CDR3 DNA that was read is TGTGCCAGCAGCCTCCGGGACAGGGCGCGAGCCGGTGGC.

There are a few counts of this clone. Read coverage stops 3 residues before the CDR3 terminus; the germline J gene supplies the remainder. The rearrangement links TRBV20-1 to TRBJ2-1; tentatively, D is TRBD1 (5 bases). CDR1 DFQATT and CDR2 SNEGSKA come from the germline V gene (reference sequence). This CDR3 is built from 13 residues. V lost 1 base to trimming and J lost 5 bases, with 9 bases between them. CDR3 DNA, as far as it was read: TGCAGTGCTAGAGCCGACAGAGACAATGAG. This gives the protein CSARADRDNE. In full, the CDR3 reads CSARADRDNEQFF.

The table lists this clone with many counts. The missing CDR3 end, 3 residues past where the read stops, is filled in from the germline J gene. This chain connects TRBV9 to TRBJ2-6; D is unclear. The CDR3 covers 12 residues. Trimming took off 4 bases at V and 6 bases at J, with 5 bases between the two ends. The germline V gene has CDR1 SGDLS and CDR2 YYNGEE. CDR3 in amino acids: CASSPLANVLTF. The DNA read from the CDR3 is TGTGCCAGCAGCCCCTTGGCCAACGTC.

This clone was recorded many times. From the germline J gene comes the end of the CDR3, since the read stops 3 residues before it. V and J are TRBV12-3 or TRBV12-4 and TRBJ2-5, with a possible D match to TRBD1 (5 bases). This CDR3 has 14 amino acids. Trimming pared 4 bases from V and 1 base from J, leaving 10 bases between. The CDR3 bases that were read are TGTGCCAGCAGTTCAGGGATGCGCCAAGAGACC. Residues: CASSSGMRQET. The full-length CDR3 reads as CASSSGMRQETQYF.

At least ten counts were recorded for this clone. Read sequence stops 3 residues before the CDR3 end, and the germline J gene provides the missing end. The rearrangement joins TRBV5-1 to TRBJ1-1; TRBD1 agrees at 9 bases. The J segment lost 6 bases and the V segment lost 7 bases, leaving 7 bases of the junction unmatched. Looked up from germline, CDR1 is SGHRS and CDR2 is YFSETQ. The CDR3 extends over 13 amino acids. The CDR3 bases that were read are TGCGCCAGCGGGACAGGGACCCTCTCTGAA. Translated, it gives CASGTGTLSE. The CDR3 as a whole reads CASGTGTLSEAFF.

This clone showed up many times. The read halts 3 residues ahead of the CDR3 end, with the missing end drawn from the germline J gene. This chain links TRBV29-1 with TRBJ1-2; no clear D. The CDR3 has 12 amino acids. Germline lookup yields CDR1 SQVTM and CDR2 ANQGSEA. The V end was cut by 4 bases, the J end by 4 bases, with 10 bases between. Here the CDR3 reads CSVVAGSYGYTF. The sequenced CDR3 bases are TGCAGCGTTGTGGCGGGGTCCTATGGC.

This clone was seen at least ten times. The read stops 3 residues short of the end of the CDR3; the missing end is completed from the germline J gene. J is TRBJ2-2 and V is TRBV5-3; D unresolved. TRBV5-3 is identified as an open reading frame with a role that is uncertain. The CDR3 contains 13 residues. V lost 5 bases to trimming and J lost 3 bases, with 8 bases between them. The CDR3 region is CARSSSYTGELFF. The sequenced CDR3 bases are TGTGCCAGAAGTAGCAGCTACACCGGGGAG.

This clone appeared many times. The read gets to within 3 residues of the CDR3 end, and the germline J gene fills in the rest. This rearrangement joins TRBV5-1 to TRBJ2-7; TRBD1 aligns across 8 bases. Germline V gene data show CDR1 as SGHRS and CDR2 as YFSETQ. Losses at the gene ends were 0 bases for V and 6 bases for J; bases not matched to a gene: 2. There are 13 residues in the CDR3. The CDR3 reads CASSLDDRGEQYF. The covered CDR3 bases are TGCGCCAGCAGCTTGGATGACAGGGGCGAG.